Listed here are 3 T cell receptor beta chains from one sample, sequenced in a study of blood T cells in healthy people across ages. PCR was performed a second time for about 6 to 11 cycles using a sample-barcoded 5' primer and a J-beta primer mix. One entry per CDR3 protein results from TCRdb running MiXCR on the 5' RACE reads. The sample has 1.5 million to 1.9 million distinct CDR3 sequences; approximately 43% are singletons. Material: blood. The origin of the receptors is a woman between 18 and 29 years old in good health.

The chain couples TRBV6-5 to TRBJ2-1; D may match TRBD1 or TRBD2 (5 bases each). The germline V gene has CDR1 MNHEY and CDR2 SVGAGI. The V end lost 0 bases, the J end lost 12 bases, and 9 bases lay between the germline ends. The CDR3 runs 12 residues. The CDR3 reads CASSYSTGRQFF. Here the CDR3 DNA reads TGTGCCAGCAGTTACTCCACGGGGCGGCAGTTCTTC.

This clonotype was detected a few times. The chain uses TRBV19 and TRBJ2-3; possibly TRBD1 for D (5 bases). Germline V gene sequence: CDR1 LNHDA, CDR2 SQIVND (reference sequence). This CDR3 contains 15 residues. The germline V and J ends were trimmed by 10 bases and 1 base, with 18 bases remaining between them. The CDR3 bases are TGTGCCACCGCAGTCCAGGGCTTCGGCACAGATACGCAGTATTTT. This translates into CATAVQGFGTDTQYF.

The genes are TRBV20-1 and TRBJ2-5; D is uncertain. The J call may be faulty, since TRBJ2-7 better matches the DNA end. Germline values: CDR1 DFQATT, CDR2 SNEGSKA (reference sequence). The CDR3 loop spans 13 amino acids. As DNA, the CDR3 is TGCAGTGCTAGAGACGAACGCCGCTACGAGCAGTACTTC. Translating it yields CSARDERRYEQYF.